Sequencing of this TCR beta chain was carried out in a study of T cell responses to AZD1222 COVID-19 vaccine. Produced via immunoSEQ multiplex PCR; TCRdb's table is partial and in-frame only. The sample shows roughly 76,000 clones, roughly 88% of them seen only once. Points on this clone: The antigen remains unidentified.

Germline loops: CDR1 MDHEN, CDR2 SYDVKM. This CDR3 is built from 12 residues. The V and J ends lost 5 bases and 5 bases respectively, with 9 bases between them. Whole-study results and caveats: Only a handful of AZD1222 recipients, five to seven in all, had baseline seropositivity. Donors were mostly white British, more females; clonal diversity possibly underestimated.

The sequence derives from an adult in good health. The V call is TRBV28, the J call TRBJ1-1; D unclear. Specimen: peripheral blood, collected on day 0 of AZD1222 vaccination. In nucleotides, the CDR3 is TGTGCCAGCAGTATCCCACGGACTGAAGCTTTCTTT. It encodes CASSIPRTEAFF.